This is a list of T cell receptor beta chains from one sample in a study of T cell repertoires in cytomegalovirus infection. MiXCR was run by TCRdb on the reads, yielding one entry per CDR3 protein. Found here are approximately 150,000 distinct CDR3 sequences, about 6% of them singletons; the top ten hold over 15%. The material sequenced was PBMCs. The receptor source for this set is a human donor in good health (CMV status not recorded). Some clones in this sample may be carry-over from other donors' samples. The conserved cysteine and the conserved F or W are not part of the CDR3 here. Each record gives: J gene, V gene, CDR3 protein.

j_gene: TRBJ2-1; v_gene: TRBV20-1; CDR3aa: SSAPAGINNEQF
j_gene: TRBJ2-7; v_gene: TRBV5-5; CDR3aa: ASSFYSPPSYEQY
j_gene: TRBJ2-2; v_gene: TRBV7-2; CDR3aa: ASSPHGIGELF
j_gene: TRBJ2-4; v_gene: TRBV7-2; CDR3aa: ASSLDAKNIQY
j_gene: TRBJ1-1; v_gene: TRBV7-9; CDR3aa: ASSLADSDTEAF
j_gene: TRBJ1-2; v_gene: TRBV6-6; CDR3aa: ASSYGKEGGYT
j_gene: TRBJ1-2; v_gene: TRBV15; CDR3aa: ATSRDQGLWGYT
j_gene: TRBJ1-1; v_gene: TRBV29-1; CDR3aa: SVEDGGQMNTEAF
j_gene: TRBJ1-1; v_gene: TRBV4-1; CDR3aa: ASSQETVEAF
j_gene: TRBJ2-2; v_gene: TRBV19; CDR3aa: ASSSGVGTGELF
j_gene: TRBJ2-5; v_gene: TRBV11-1; CDR3aa: ASSFRVGETQY
j_gene: TRBJ2-7; v_gene: TRBV7-2; CDR3aa: AIGPLAGAGEQY
j_gene: TRBJ2-2; v_gene: TRBV7-3; CDR3aa: ASSPEARASTGELF
j_gene: TRBJ1-1; v_gene: TRBV7-8; CDR3aa: ASSSSQYTEAF
j_gene: TRBJ1-5; v_gene: TRBV27; CDR3aa: ASSLSYRPDQPQH
j_gene: TRBJ2-7; v_gene: TRBV7-2; CDR3aa: ASSLGRSLYEQY
j_gene: TRBJ2-2; v_gene: TRBV4-2; CDR3aa: ASSRPNTGELF
j_gene: TRBJ1-1; v_gene: TRBV20-1; CDR3aa: SATRGPGAF
j_gene: TRBJ1-1; v_gene: TRBV7-3; CDR3aa: ASSYRMGTEAF
j_gene: TRBJ1-5; v_gene: TRBV2; CDR3aa: ASTYVETGLGQPQH
j_gene: TRBJ1-1; v_gene: TRBV29-1; CDR3aa: SVEWGGQGWRGSTEAF
j_gene: TRBJ1-1; v_gene: TRBV7-2; CDR3aa: ASSLGLAVNTEAF
j_gene: TRBJ2-2; v_gene: TRBV7-2; CDR3aa: ASSLAPGVTGELF
j_gene: TRBJ1-2; v_gene: TRBV19; CDR3aa: ASSIEVLEYGYT
j_gene: TRBJ2-3; v_gene: TRBV28; CDR3aa: ASRLGQGKDTQY
j_gene: TRBJ1-1; v_gene: TRBV19; CDR3aa: ASCVNTEAF
j_gene: TRBJ2-3; v_gene: TRBV11-3; CDR3aa: ASSARGGPTDTQY
j_gene: TRBJ1-6; v_gene: TRBV7-2; CDR3aa: ASSPRQGIGSPLH
j_gene: TRBJ1-5; v_gene: TRBV12-3/TRBV12-4; CDR3aa: ASSLTQLGAQH
j_gene: TRBJ2-7; v_gene: TRBV6-2/TRBV6-3; CDR3aa: ASSTLTGGRLYEQY
j_gene: TRBJ2-7; v_gene: TRBV6-2/TRBV6-3; CDR3aa: ASSYDRSSSASGEQY
j_gene: TRBJ2-5; v_gene: TRBV7-9; CDR3aa: ASSSHGTVQETQY
j_gene: TRBJ2-3; v_gene: TRBV6-1; CDR3aa: ASTLPGPTDTQY
j_gene: TRBJ2-5; v_gene: TRBV7-3; CDR3aa: ASSAGPGLAGEGVTQY
j_gene: TRBJ2-3; v_gene: TRBV7-2; CDR3aa: ASSLVGLAADTQY
j_gene: TRBJ2-1; v_gene: TRBV7-2; CDR3aa: ASSSTSGGGGEQF
j_gene: TRBJ1-5; v_gene: TRBV7-2; CDR3aa: ASSLDRDQPQH
j_gene: TRBJ1-1; v_gene: TRBV4-2; CDR3aa: ASSQDPGGPTEAF
j_gene: TRBJ1-1; v_gene: TRBV29-1; CDR3aa: SVADRVNTEAF
j_gene: TRBJ1-2; v_gene: TRBV20-1; CDR3aa: SAGGTEVNYGYT
j_gene: TRBJ2-4; v_gene: TRBV19; CDR3aa: ASSVTGTNDIQY
j_gene: TRBJ2-3; v_gene: TRBV12-3/TRBV12-4; CDR3aa: ASSPDRGSTDTQY
j_gene: TRBJ2-1; v_gene: TRBV6-2/TRBV6-3; CDR3aa: ASSYGRQGGFNEQF
j_gene: TRBJ2-3; v_gene: TRBV19; CDR3aa: ASSHGDKSTDTQY
j_gene: TRBJ2-3; v_gene: TRBV3-1; CDR3aa: ASSQIGGRDHFSTDTQY
j_gene: TRBJ1-5; v_gene: TRBV10-2; CDR3aa: ASSESGHRNQPQH
j_gene: TRBJ2-7; v_gene: TRBV6-2/TRBV6-3; CDR3aa: ASSYLYEQY
j_gene: TRBJ1-1; v_gene: TRBV7-9; CDR3aa: ASSPRRSGTEAF
j_gene: TRBJ2-3; v_gene: TRBV24-1; CDR3aa: ATSDPSTGGSTDTQY
j_gene: TRBJ1-1; v_gene: TRBV28; CDR3aa: ASSFPQGWGSNTEAF
j_gene: TRBJ1-2; v_gene: TRBV5-1; CDR3aa: ASSLLNDGYT
j_gene: TRBJ1-5; v_gene: TRBV10-2; CDR3aa: ASSETGVNQPQH
j_gene: TRBJ1-1; v_gene: TRBV11-2; CDR3aa: ASSLDSGEAF
j_gene: TRBJ2-3; v_gene: TRBV29-1; CDR3aa: SVSTSGGISDTQY
j_gene: TRBJ2-1; v_gene: TRBV7-2; CDR3aa: ASSLVQGGEQF
j_gene: TRBJ2-2; v_gene: TRBV19; CDR3aa: ASSIDLGSRINTGELF